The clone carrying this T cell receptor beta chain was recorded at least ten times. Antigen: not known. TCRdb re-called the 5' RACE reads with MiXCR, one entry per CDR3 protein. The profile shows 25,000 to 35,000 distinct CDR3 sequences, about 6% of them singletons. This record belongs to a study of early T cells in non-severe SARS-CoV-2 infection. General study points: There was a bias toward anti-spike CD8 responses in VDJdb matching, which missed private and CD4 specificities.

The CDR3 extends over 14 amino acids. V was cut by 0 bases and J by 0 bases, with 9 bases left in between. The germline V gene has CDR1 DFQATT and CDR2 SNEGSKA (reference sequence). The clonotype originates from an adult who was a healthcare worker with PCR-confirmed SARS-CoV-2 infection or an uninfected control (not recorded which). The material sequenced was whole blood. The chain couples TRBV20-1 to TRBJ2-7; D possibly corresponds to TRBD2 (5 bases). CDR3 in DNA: TGCAGTGCTAGAGATATTGGGAGCTCCTACGAGCAGTACTTC. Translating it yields CSARDIGSSYEQYF.